A single sample is the source of the 11 T cell receptor beta chains below, sequenced in a study of blood T cells in healthy people across ages. Through a sample-barcoded 5' primer and a J-beta primer mix, a second PCR was run for roughly 7 to 12 cycles. TCRdb reprocessed the 5' RACE reads via MiXCR and lists one record per CDR3 protein. The sample includes 890,000 or so distinct CDR3 sequences, approximately 67% of them seen just once. The specimen sequenced was blood. The receptors were gathered from a man aged 25 to 40 in good health.

This chain joins TRBV5-1 and TRBJ2-7; the match to TRBD2 covers 7 bases. The CDR3 has 14 residues. V gave up 6 bases and J gave up 0 bases; unmatched junction bases: 6. Germline CDR1 reads SGHRS; CDR2 reads YFSETQ. CDR3 sequence: CASTRSGDSYEQYF. CDR3 DNA: TGCGCCAGCACCCGGAGCGGGGACTCCTACGAGCAGTACTTC.

The chain joins TRBV6-2 or TRBV6-3 to TRBJ2-3, with D uncertain. The V gene's germline CDR1 is MNHEY and CDR2 SVGEGT. Trimming cost V 8 bases and J 11 bases, with 14 bases left between them. The CDR3 contains 11 residues. CDR3 sequence (DNA): TGTGCCAGCGAAGATGCTAGACGGCAGTATTTT. This gives the protein CASEDARRQYF.

The chain has TRBV3-1 and TRBJ2-1, with 12 bases matching TRBD2. This CDR3 comprises 16 residues. Germline assignment: CDR1 LGHDT and CDR2 YNNKEL (reference sequence). V was clipped by 0 bases and J by 7 bases; unmatched bases: 4. The CDR3 protein is CASSQDVTSGRNEQFF. The CDR3 DNA follows: TGTGCCAGCAGCCAAGATGTGACTAGCGGGAGAAATGAGCAGTTCTTC.

This clonotype was recorded once. The chain joins TRBV12-3 or TRBV12-4 to TRBJ2-3, with 9 bases fitting TRBD1. The CDR3 spans 16 residues. Trimming at V came to 3 bases and at J to 4 bases, leaving 8 bases not matched to a gene. In nucleotides, the CDR3 is TGTGCCAGCAGTTTGACGGGGGGACAGGGCCCAGATACGCAGTATTTT. It yields the protein CASSLTGGQGPDTQYF.

This clonotype appeared once. The gene calls are TRBV11-2 and TRBJ2-7, with a possible D match to TRBD1 (6 bases). CDR3 length: 16 residues. The germline V and J ends were trimmed by 1 base and 0 bases, with 13 bases remaining between them. Germline lookup yields CDR1 SGHAT and CDR2 FQNNGV. For the CDR3, the DNA is TGTGCCAGCAGCTTAGTACTAGGGGGAAGCTCCTACGAGCAGTACTTC. Translated: CASSLVLGGSSYEQYF. Full variable domain (rest looked up from reference TRBV11-2 and TRBJ2-7): EAGVAQSPRYKIIEKRQSVAFWCNPISGHATLYWYQQILGQGPKLLIQFQNNGVVDDSQLPKDRFSAERLKGVDSTLKIQPAKLEDSAVYLCASSLVLGGSSYEQYFGPGTRLTVT.

As for this clonotype: A read error is possible here, since a much larger clone lies one base away. This CDR3 is missing its conserved last phenylalanine or tryptophan, likely due to a read error. V is TRBV7-2 and J is TRBJ2-7; TRBD2 matches 9 bases. This CDR3 comprises 13 residues. Germline loops: CDR1 SGHTA, CDR2 FQGNSA. The V gene end was trimmed by 9 bases and the J gene end by 1 base; junction bases not matched to a gene: 4. The CDR3 loop reads CASSSGVSYEQYI. CDR3 nucleotides: TGTGCCAGTTCTAGCGGGGTTTCCTACGAGCAGTACATC.

The chain employs TRBV6-2 or TRBV6-3 and TRBJ2-7; tentative D call: TRBD1 (6 bases). V lost 4 bases and J lost 6, with 10 bases in between. The CDR3 is 12 amino acids. Germline loops: CDR1 MNHEY, CDR2 SVGEGT. The CDR3 sequence: CASSFRGFEQYF. The CDR3 nucleotides read TGTGCCAGCAGTTTCAGGGGCTTCGAGCAGTACTTC.

In its sample, this clonotype was seen a few times. The rearrangement joins TRBV5-1 to TRBJ2-1, with TRBD2 matching over 11 bases. Germline values: CDR1 SGHRS, CDR2 YFSETQ. Trimming cost V 7 bases and J 7 bases; bases outside gene matches: 10. This CDR3 is built from 15 residues. DNA of the CDR3: TGCGCCAGCGGGAACGGGACTAGCGGATGGAATGAGCAGTTCTTC. As protein: CASGNGTSGWNEQFF.

The chain has TRBV7-3 and TRBJ1-1; 7 positions agree with TRBD1. The CDR3 is 13 amino acids. The ends lost 6 bases at V and 11 bases at J; junction bases unmatched: 12. CDR1 and CDR2 from the germline V gene are SGHTA and FQGTGA. The CDR3 sequence is CASSRQGSTGAFF. CDR3 bases: TGTGCCAGCAGTAGACAGGGAAGTACAGGGGCTTTCTTT.

This CDR3 reads CSARESGAFSGANVLTF. The CDR3 coding sequence is TGCAGTGCTAGGGAGTCAGGGGCCTTCTCTGGGGCCAACGTCCTGACTTTC. The genes are TRBV20-1 and TRBJ2-6, with D possibly TRBD1 on 6 matching bases. Trimming cost V 3 bases and J 0 bases, with 15 bases left between them. This CDR3 has 17 amino acids. Germline V gene data show CDR1 as DFQATT and CDR2 as SNEGSKA (reference sequence).

This clonotype occurred a few times. This rearrangement joins TRBV7-2 to TRBJ2-5; tentatively, D is TRBD1 or TRBD2 (5 bases each). The CDR3 runs to 14 residues. Trimming left V 5 bases short and J 4 bases short, with 14 bases between. CDR1 is SGHTA and CDR2 is FQGNSA in the germline V gene. The DNA for the CDR3 is TGTGCCAGCAGCCTGGATGGGGCGGGAGAGACCCAGTACTTC. Translating gives CASSLDGAGETQYF.